The rows below give T cell receptor beta chains drawn from one sample of a study of blood T cell repertoires in COVID-19. Assay used: immunoSEQ multiplex PCR; TCRdb lists only in-frame clones, some missing. The table includes about 130,000 clones, around 86% detected once. The sequenced sample consisted of PBMCs or T cells enriched from blood (not recorded which). The receptors here all came from a young man who had recovered from COVID-19. Both conserved end residues are part of each CDR3. A D gene is named only where the DNA matches it firmly. Expanded clones are given a class, and other clones once, few, many or no size at all.

J gene | V gene | D gene | clone size | CDR3 DNA | CDR3 protein
TRBJ2-5 | TRBV5-1 | - | once | TGCGCCAGCAGAGCAGGGGAGTTAGGCCAAGAGACCCAGTACTTC | CASRAGELGQETQYF
TRBJ2-3 | TRBV18 | TRBD1 | few | TGTGCCAGCTCACCTTGGACAGGGACAGATACGCAGTATTTT | CASSPWTGTDTQYF
TRBJ1-5 | TRBV19 | - | - | TGTGCCAGTAGTAAGATAATTGCCGACAGGAATCAGCCCCAGCATTTT | CASSKIIADRNQPQHF
TRBJ2-1 | TRBV5-1 | TRBD2 | - | TGCGCCAGCAGCCGGACTAGCGGCTCCTACAATGAGCAGTTCTTC | CASSRTSGSYNEQFF
TRBJ2-7 | TRBV27 | - | once | TGTGCCAGCAGTTTACGGTCAGGGTTGGACGAGCAGTACTTC | CASSLRSGLDEQYF
TRBJ2-2 | TRBV10-3 | TRBD1 | - | TGTGCCATCGGGCCGGGACAGTCGAACACCGGGGAGCTGTTTTTT | CAIGPGQSNTGELFF
TRBJ1-2 | TRBV27 | TRBD1 | once | TGTGCCACCAAGCCTGGGACAGGGCGCTCGTTGGGCTACACCTTC | CATKPGTGRSLGYTF
TRBJ2-5 | TRBV2 | - | - | TGTGCCAGCAGTGACGGGTCAGTGGAAGAGACCCAGTACTTC | CASSDGSVEETQYF
TRBJ1-3 | TRBV12-5 | - | - | TGTGCTAGTGCCTCGGCTGGAAACACCATATATTTT | CASASAGNTIYF
TRBJ1-1 | TRBV6-5 | - | - | TGTGCCAGCAGGAGATCAGCAGGGGCGGACACTGAAGCTTTCTTT | CASRRSAGADTEAFF
TRBJ2-7 | TRBV13 | TRBD2 | - | TGTGCCAGCAGCCCTTCTAGCGGCAGAAGCTACGAGCAGTACTTC | CASSPSSGRSYEQYF
TRBJ1-2 | TRBV3-1/TRBV3-2 | - | - | TGTGCCAGCAGCCAAGACAGGGACATTCTCAACTATGGCTACACCTTC | CASSQDRDILNYGYTF
TRBJ1-4 | TRBV3-1/TRBV3-2 | TRBD1 | - | TGTGCCAGCAGCCAAGAACCGGGACAGGGACATGAAAAACTGTTTTTT | CASSQEPGQGHEKLFF
TRBJ1-6 | TRBV19 | TRBD1 | once | TGTGCCAGTAGTGCCCCGGACAGGCCGTCCAATTCACCCCTCCACTTT | CASSAPDRPSNSPLHF
TRBJ2-1 | TRBV2 | - | - | TGTGCCATCCGCTTTGGCCGCTCCTACAATGAGCAGTTCTTC | CAIRFGRSYNEQFF
TRBJ1-1 | TRBV5-5 | - | - | TGTGCCAGCAGCCGGGAAGGGCCTGAAGCTTTCTTT | CASSREGPEAFF
TRBJ1-2 | TRBV2 | - | - | TGTGCCGGAAGGACAGCCGCCTATGGCTACACCTTC | CAGRTAAYGYTF
TRBJ2-1 | TRBV12-5 | - | - | TGTGCTAGTGGAGGGGGGGTAGGCTATGAGCAGTTCTTC | CASGGGVGYEQFF
TRBJ2-1 | TRBV2 | TRBD1 | - | TGTGCCAGCAGTGCGGAGGGACAGGGGAACAATGAGCAGTTCTTC | CASSAEGQGNNEQFF
TRBJ1-1 | TRBV5-1 | - | - | TGCGCCAGCAGCTGGGGGGTCGGTGGTAACACTGAAGCTTTCTTT | CASSWGVGGNTEAFF
TRBJ2-3 | TRBV6-1 | TRBD2 | - | TGTGCCAGCAGTGAATTCGGGGGGGCTAGCACAGATACGCAGTATTTT | CASSEFGGASTDTQYF
TRBJ1-1 | TRBV6-6 | TRBD1 | - | TGTGCCAGCAGAGCAGGGGGCACAGGGGACGCTGAAGCTTTCTTT | CASRAGGTGDAEAFF